This T cell receptor beta chain was sequenced in a study of regulatory T cells in long-lasting Graves disease. As for the study in general: For under 3 months, newly diagnosed Graves' patients had been taking antithyroid drugs.

Specified time point: newly diagnosed GD, antithyroid drugs for less than 3 months. Preparation of the TCR library used RNA extracted from PBMCs. The TCR beta library used iRepertoire HTBI primers with Arm-PCR amplification of CDR3. TCRdb itself ran the multiplex PCR reads through MiXCR, one entry per CDR3 protein. The sample holds 400,000 to 650,000 distinct CDR3 sequences, about 16% seen once. At least ten counts were recorded for this clonotype. Germline loops: CDR1 DFQATT, CDR2 SNEGSKA (reference sequence). V lost 1 base to trimming and J lost 4 bases, with 10 bases between them. The CDR3 covers 13 residues. These data were also reused for a study on T cells in Graves' hyperthyroidism and ophthalmopathy.

The sequencing here drew on peripheral blood mononuclear cells (PBMCs), taken at new diagnosis, from a patient treated with antithyroid drugs. V is TRBV20-1 and J is TRBJ1-1; D unresolved. This receptor was identified in a woman aged 35-65 years with Graves disease. CDR3 residues: CSARGQTGTEAFF. CDR3 sequence (DNA): TGCAGTGCTAGAGGGCAGACCGGCACTGAAGCTTTCTTT.